This T cell receptor beta chain was captured by sequencing in a study of PD-1 blockade in classical Hodgkin lymphoma. Broader study findings: Individuals who commenced nivolumab within less than 1 year of ASCT were excluded. Newly diagnosed patients were reported to start with lower TCR diversity than healthy donors. For complete responders, baseline diversity was comparable to that of newly diagnosed patients.

A word on this clone: What it recognizes is unknown.

Trimming pared 4 bases from V and 0 bases from J, leaving 9 bases between. Germline CDR1 MNHEY, CDR2 SMNVEV (reference sequence). The CDR3 is made up of 14 amino acids. Sequencing was performed with immunoSEQ multiplex PCR; in TCRdb, only in-frame clones are kept and a portion is missing. Of about 24,000 clones listed, approximately 80% are singletons. Each patient relapsed following autologous stem cell transplantation, and prior brentuximab vedotin exposure differed. This sequence was found in a human donor with classical Hodgkin lymphoma. The specimen was peripheral blood mononuclear cells (PBMCs), collected at baseline. This chain connects TRBV27 to TRBJ2-5; D might be TRBD1 or TRBD2, each matching 5 bases. Here the CDR3 DNA reads TGTGCCAGCAGTTGGGGACGTTACCAAGAGACCCAGTACTTC. Its protein product is CASSWGRYQETQYF.